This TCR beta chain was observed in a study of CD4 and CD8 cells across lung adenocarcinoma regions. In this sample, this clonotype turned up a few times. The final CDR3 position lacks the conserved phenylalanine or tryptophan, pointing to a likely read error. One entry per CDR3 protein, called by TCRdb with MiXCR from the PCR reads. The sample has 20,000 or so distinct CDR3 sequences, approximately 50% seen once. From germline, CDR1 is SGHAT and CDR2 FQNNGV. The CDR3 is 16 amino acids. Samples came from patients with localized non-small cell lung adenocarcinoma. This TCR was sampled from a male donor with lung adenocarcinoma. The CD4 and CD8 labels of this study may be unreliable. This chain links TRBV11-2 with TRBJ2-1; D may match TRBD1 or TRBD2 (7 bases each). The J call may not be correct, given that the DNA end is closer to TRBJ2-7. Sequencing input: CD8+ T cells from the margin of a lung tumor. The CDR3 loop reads CASSLRGGDSYYEQYL. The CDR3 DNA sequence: TGTGCCAGCAGCTTAAGGGGGGGGGACAGCTACTACGAGCAGTACTTA.